This T cell receptor (beta chain) comes out of a study of regulatory T cells in long-lasting Graves disease. On the study more broadly: For under 3 months, newly diagnosed Graves' patients had been taking antithyroid drugs. Study-level findings and limits: Persistent Graves' patients showed reduced TCR diversity versus newly diagnosed patients. There was favoring of TRBV28, TRBJ1-2 and TRBJ2-5 in persistent disease.

Time point in this sample: newly diagnosed GD, antithyroid drugs for less than 3 months. Generation of the TCR library employed RNA extracted from PBMCs. TCR beta libraries were built with iRepertoire HTBI primers and Arm-PCR of CDR3 regions. TCRdb independently ran MiXCR on the multiplex PCR reads; one entry per CDR3 protein. Counted here are hundreds of thousands of distinct CDR3 sequences, about 16% occurring once; the ten biggest clones make up around 25%. To note about this clonotype: The antigen is unknown.

The CDR3 is 13 amino acids. J gave up 5 bases and V 3 bases, and 2 bases lay outside the gene matches. Per the germline V gene, CDR1 is GTSNPN and CDR2 is SVGIG (reference sequence). Separately, the same data were catalogued under a study of T cells in Graves' hyperthyroidism and ophthalmopathy.

Sequenced here: peripheral blood mononuclear cells (PBMCs), sampled at new diagnosis, from a patient treated with antithyroid drugs. The TCR originated in a woman aged 40 to 65 with Graves disease. The chain combines TRBV30 with TRBJ1-1, with 11 nucleotides matching TRBD1. CDR3 protein: CAWSRDRGTEAFF. For the CDR3, the DNA is TGTGCCTGGAGCCGGGACAGGGGGACTGAAGCTTTCTTT.